This TCR beta chain was recorded in a study of blood T cell repertoires in COVID-19. This CDR3 spans 14 amino acids. Germline CDR1 and CDR2: MNHEY and SVGEGT. Trimming removed 2 bases at V and 4 bases at J, with 9 bases between. Assay used: immunoSEQ multiplex PCR; TCRdb lists only in-frame clones, some missing. The table records under 300,000 clones, roughly 80% of them present only once. This chain joins TRBV6-2 or TRBV6-3 and TRBJ2-1; D unresolved. The material sequenced was peripheral blood. This sequence was found in a woman younger than 35 with acute or convalescent COVID-19. CDR3 in DNA: TGTGCCAGCAGTTACGGTACACATTACAATGAGCAGTTCTTC. This codes for CASSYGTHYNEQFF.